The 27 T cell receptor beta chains in this list originate from one sample, sequenced in a study of T cells expressing NK-cell markers. TCRdb reprocessed the 5' RACE reads, keeping one entry per CDR3 protein, no DNA. Across some 440,000 distinct CDR3 sequences, the top ten clones capture over 1.1% of the sample. Specimen: blood T cells: a sorted CD56 or NKG2C T cell subset, CD4+ or CD8+ T cells, or bulk PBMC T cells (not recorded which). These receptors all come from a woman aged 45 to 65 in good health.

This sequence joins TRBV15 and TRBJ2-1; TCRdb gives TRBD2 as the D gene, but with no DNA this cannot be confirmed. The CDR3 has 16 amino acids. Germline V gene sequence: CDR1 LNHNV, CDR2 YYDKDF (reference sequence). CDR3 sequence reads: CATSRVGLKPYNEQFF.

The chain carries TRBV6-6 and TRBJ2-2; TCRdb designates TRBD1, a call that cannot be tested without DNA. The CDR3 has 13 residues. Per germline, CDR1 MNHNY and CDR2 SVGAGI (reference sequence). This chain's CDR3 is CASSHTQAGELFF.

The chain joins TRBV12-3 or TRBV12-4 to TRBJ2-5; absent DNA, TCRdb's TRBD1 call cannot be checked. CDR3 length equals 16 residues. The CDR3 loop is CASSLFRGAFQETQYF.

The V and J genes are TRBV20-1 and TRBJ2-3; without DNA, the TCRdb call of TRBD2 cannot be checked. Per the germline V gene, CDR1 is DFQATT and CDR2 is SNEGSKA (reference sequence). The CDR3 is 15 residues long. The CDR3 spells CSATSGRGVTDTQYF.

The chain combines TRBV5-4 with TRBJ2-7; TCRdb proposes TRBD1, but this gene call is untestable without DNA. CDR3 length: 18 residues. CDR1 is SGHNT and CDR2 is YYREEE in the germline V gene (reference sequence). CDR3 loop: CASSGGQGPFFSMDEQYF.

The chain is built from TRBV10-3 and TRBJ2-2. CDR3 size: 16 residues. The germline CDR1 and CDR2 sequences are ENHRY and SYGVKD. CDR3 amino acids: CAITQFDSPDAGELFF.

This chain connects TRBV11-2 to TRBJ1-1. The germline V gene has CDR1 SGHAT and CDR2 FQNNGV. CDR3 length equals 16 residues. This chain's CDR3 is CASSSRSKTVNTEAFF.

The chain uses TRBV7-9 and TRBJ2-5. Germline lookup yields CDR1 SEHNR and CDR2 FQNEAQ (reference sequence). The CDR3 runs 15 residues. CDR3 sequence: CASSLERDWGETQYF.

This CDR3 reads CASSQRGSLNTGELFF. The genes are TRBV3-1 and TRBJ2-2; TCRdb calls TRBD1, which cannot be checked without DNA. Per germline, CDR1 LGHDT and CDR2 YNNKEL (reference sequence). This CDR3 has 16 amino acids.

The J gene is TRBJ2-1, the V gene TRBV15. Germline CDR1 is LNHNV and CDR2 is YYDKDF (reference sequence). There are 14 residues in the CDR3. The CDR3 loop reads CATSRDLISNEQFF.

CDR3: CATSDSGQTYEQYF. The chain recombines TRBV24-1 with TRBJ2-7; the TCRdb D gene call, TRBD1, has no DNA to confirm it. This CDR3 has 14 residues. Germline CDR1 is KGHDR and CDR2 is SFDVKD.

V and J are TRBV20-1 and TRBJ1-2; the TRBD1 assignment by TCRdb is unverifiable without DNA. The V gene's germline CDR1 is DFQATT and CDR2 SNEGSKA (reference sequence). The CDR3 spans 12 residues. Here the CDR3 reads CSARDPGGRGTF.

The chain links TRBV4-2 to TRBJ2-3; TCRdb gives TRBD2 as the D gene, but with no DNA this cannot be confirmed. Germline V gene lookup returns CDR1 LGHNA and CDR2 YNFKEQ. CDR3 length equals 14 residues. CDR3 residues: CASSPKRVTDTQYF.

This sequence joins TRBV10-3 and TRBJ1-1; TCRdb's D call, TRBD1, is unchecked because there is no DNA. Germline CDR1 and CDR2: ENHRY and SYGVKD. This CDR3 is built from 17 residues. The CDR3 region is CAISEATPGPTRSEAFF.

V is TRBV14 and J is TRBJ2-1. Germline-derived CDR1 and CDR2 are SGHDN and FVKESK. This CDR3 has 16 residues. The CDR3 spells CASSRADGGSYNEQFF.

The rearrangement links TRBV12-3 or TRBV12-4 to TRBJ1-1; TCRdb designates TRBD1, a call that cannot be tested without DNA. This CDR3 has 14 residues. This CDR3 is CASSPLKSQTEAFF.

The J gene is TRBJ2-3, the V gene TRBV4-1. The germline CDR1 and CDR2 sequences are MGHRA and YSYEKL. The CDR3 contains 13 residues. The CDR3 region is CASGLGFTDTQYF.

The rearrangement joins TRBV3-1 to TRBJ2-3; the TCRdb D gene call, TRBD1, has no DNA to confirm it. Germline assignment: CDR1 LGHDT and CDR2 YNNKEL (reference sequence). The CDR3 length is 16 residues. The CDR3 loop is CASSQDLAALGGTQYF.

V is TRBV29-1 and J is TRBJ2-7; TCRdb names TRBD1, which stays unverified in the absence of DNA. The CDR3 extends over 12 amino acids. Germline V gives CDR1 SQVTM, CDR2 ANQGSEA. CDR3 amino acids: CSVELGGAEQYF.

The chain links TRBV13 to TRBJ2-1. This CDR3 has 16 amino acids. Germline V gene sequence: CDR1 PRHDT, CDR2 FYEKMQ (reference sequence). CDR3 residues: CASSLPLAGARNEQFF.

The chain uses TRBV9 and TRBJ1-5. The CDR3 is 15 amino acids. Looked up from germline, CDR1 is SGDLS and CDR2 is YYNGEE. CDR3 protein: CASSAGNTDDQPQHF. The variable domain in full, with the rest retrieved from reference TRBV9 and TRBJ1-5, is DSGVTQTPKHLITATGQRVTLRCSPRSGDLSVYWYQQSLDQGLQFLIQYYNGEERAKGNILERFSAQQFPDLHSELNLSSLELGDSALYFCASSAGNTDDQPQHFGDGTRLSIL.

The V and J genes are TRBV6-5 and TRBJ2-7; no DNA is available, so the TRBD2 call from TCRdb remains unchecked. Germline V gives CDR1 MNHEY, CDR2 SVGAGI. This CDR3 is 17 amino acids long. The CDR3 here is CASSYSISAGALYEQYF.

V gene TRBV7-9 combines with J gene TRBJ2-2; with no DNA, the TCRdb D assignment of TRBD1 cannot be verified. This CDR3 is built from 16 residues. CDR1 is SEHNR, CDR2 FQNEAQ, per germline (reference sequence). The CDR3 loop is CASSSLQDRVTGELFF.

The CDR3 protein is CASSLGAGVGRTQYF. The rearrangement joins TRBV7-2 to TRBJ2-5; TCRdb indicates TRBD2, and absent DNA this call remains unverified. CDR3 length: 15 amino acids. Looked up from germline, CDR1 is SGHTA and CDR2 is FQGNSA.

The chain joins TRBV6-5 to TRBJ1-1. CDR1 and CDR2 (germline): MNHEY, SVGAGI. This CDR3 has 16 residues. This CDR3 is CASSYWGRGGNTEAFF.

V and J are TRBV10-1 and TRBJ2-1; the D call of TRBD1 rests on TCRdb alone, since no DNA is present to check it. The CDR3 covers 12 residues. CDR1 and CDR2 from the germline V gene are WNHNN and SYGVQD (reference sequence). CDR3 amino acids: CASSDNRGQQFF.

The V gene is TRBV12-3 or TRBV12-4, the J gene TRBJ2-4. The CDR3 is 15 amino acids. The CDR3 sequence: CASHPMKTGIHIQYF.